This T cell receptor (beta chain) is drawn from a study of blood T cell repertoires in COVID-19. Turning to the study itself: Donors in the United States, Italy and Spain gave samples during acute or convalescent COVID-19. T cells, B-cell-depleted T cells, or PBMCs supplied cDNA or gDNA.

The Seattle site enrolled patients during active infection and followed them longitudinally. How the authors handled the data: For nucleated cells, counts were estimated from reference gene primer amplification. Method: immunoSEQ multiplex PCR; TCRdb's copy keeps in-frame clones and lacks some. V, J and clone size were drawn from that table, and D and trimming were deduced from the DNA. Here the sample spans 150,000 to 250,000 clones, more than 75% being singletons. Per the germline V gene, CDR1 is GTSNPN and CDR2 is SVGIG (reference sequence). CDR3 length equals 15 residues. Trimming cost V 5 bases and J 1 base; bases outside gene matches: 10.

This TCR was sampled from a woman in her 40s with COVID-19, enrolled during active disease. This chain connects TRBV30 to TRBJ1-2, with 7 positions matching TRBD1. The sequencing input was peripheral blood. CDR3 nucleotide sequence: TGTGCCTGGGACCGAACCGGGACAGTTAACTATGGCTACACCTTC. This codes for CAWDRTGTVNYGYTF.